This T cell receptor (beta chain) was sequenced during a study of blood T cells in healthy people across ages. Germline V gene sequence: CDR1 MNHNY, CDR2 SVGAGI (reference sequence). V was pared by 2 bases and J by 0 bases, with 5 bases of the junction left unmatched. This CDR3 has 16 amino acids. Per-sample yields of isolated PBMCs were at least 6 million. Primers used in a second PCR of about 7 to 12 cycles were a sample-barcoded 5' primer and a J-beta primer mix. There were at least 2.5 million CDR3-containing paired-end reads obtained from each sample. TCRdb ran MiXCR on the 5' RACE reads and lists one entry per CDR3 protein. This table has some 920,000 distinct CDR3 sequences, 51% appearing once.

This sequence was found in a woman aged 55-69 years in good health. The chain employs TRBV6-6 and TRBJ2-7, with 9 bases lining up with TRBD1. Source material: blood. The CDR3 reads CASSYAGQGPSYEQYF. The DNA of the CDR3 is TGTGCCAGCAGTTACGCCGGACAGGGGCCCTCCTACGAGCAGTACTTC.